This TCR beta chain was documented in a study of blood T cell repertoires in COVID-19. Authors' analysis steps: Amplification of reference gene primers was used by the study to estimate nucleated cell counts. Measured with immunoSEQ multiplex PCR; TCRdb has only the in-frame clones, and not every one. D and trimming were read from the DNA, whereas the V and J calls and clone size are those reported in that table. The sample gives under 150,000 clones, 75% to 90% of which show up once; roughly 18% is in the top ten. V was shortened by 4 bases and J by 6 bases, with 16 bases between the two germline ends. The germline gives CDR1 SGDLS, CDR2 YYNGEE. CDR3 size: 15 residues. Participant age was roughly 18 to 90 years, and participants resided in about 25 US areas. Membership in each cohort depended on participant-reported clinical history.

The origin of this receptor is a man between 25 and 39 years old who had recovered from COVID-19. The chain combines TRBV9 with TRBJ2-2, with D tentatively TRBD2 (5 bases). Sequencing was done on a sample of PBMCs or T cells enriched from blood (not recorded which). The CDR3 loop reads CASSLSRGIPGELFF. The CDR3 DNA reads TGTGCCAGCAGCCTCAGTAGAGGGATACCCGGGGAGCTGTTTTTT.